This TCR beta chain was retrieved from a study of T cells in localized non-small cell lung cancer. Study conclusions and caveats: Detection in adjacent lung was observed for a median about 50 of the top 100 tumor clones. Sequencing, confined to only one tumor region, leaves heterogeneity possible.

The CDR3 has 16 amino acids. J was trimmed by 11 bases and V by 0 bases; bases with no gene match: 8. The germline V gene encodes CDR1 LNHDA and CDR2 SQIVND (reference sequence). Produced via immunoSEQ multiplex PCR; TCRdb's table is partial and in-frame only. The sample shows 3,100 or so clones, around 30% of them seen only once. On this clone itself: Its antigen is as yet unknown.

The chain carries TRBV19 and TRBJ2-1, with 12 bases lining up with TRBD2. Sequencing used lung tumor tissue, obtained before any cancer treatment. The origin of this receptor is a female donor over 55 with stage I lung adenocarcinoma. The CDR3 DNA is TGTGCCAGTAGTATAGATCGGACAGGACTAGCGGGGAAGCAGTTCTTC. Encoded protein: CASSIDRTGLAGKQFF. The full variable domain, its missing parts supplied by reference TRBV19 and TRBJ2-1, is DGGITQSPKYLFRKEGQNVTLSCEQNLNHDAMYWYRQDPGQGLRLIYYSQIVNDFQKGDIAEGYSVSREKKESFPLTVTSAQKNPTAFYLCASSIDRTGLAGKQFFGPGTRLTVL.